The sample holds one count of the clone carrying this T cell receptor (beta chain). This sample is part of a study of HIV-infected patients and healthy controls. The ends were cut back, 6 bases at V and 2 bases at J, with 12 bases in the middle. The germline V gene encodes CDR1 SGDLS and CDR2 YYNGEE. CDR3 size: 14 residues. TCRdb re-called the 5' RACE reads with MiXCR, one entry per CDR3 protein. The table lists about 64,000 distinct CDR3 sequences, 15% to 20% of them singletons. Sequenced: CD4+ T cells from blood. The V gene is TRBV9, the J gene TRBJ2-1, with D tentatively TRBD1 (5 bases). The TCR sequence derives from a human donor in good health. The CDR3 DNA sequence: TGTGCCAGCACCCCTCAAGGGGCCTACAATGAGCAGTTCTTC. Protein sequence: CASTPQGAYNEQFF.